One and the same sample provided the 31 T cell receptor beta chains below, sequenced in a study of radiotherapy plus CTLA-4 blockade in lung cancer. Produced via immunoSEQ multiplex PCR; TCRdb's table is partial and in-frame only. The repertoire has about 38,000 clones, 60% to 75% of them found once; the top ten carry about 8.1%. The specimen was peripheral blood, collected from a patient treated with radiotherapy plus ipilimumab. The receptors stem from a human donor with non-small cell lung cancer who had stable disease on radiotherapy plus ipilimumab.

The sample holds a few counts of this clone. The V and J genes are TRBV30 and TRBJ1-6; D possibly corresponds to TRBD1 (6 bases). V was pared by 2 bases and J by 6 bases, with 14 bases between. Germline assignment: CDR1 GTSNPN and CDR2 SVGIG (reference sequence). This CDR3 region has 15 residues. CDR3 region: CAWSPPDSLNSPLHF. As DNA, the CDR3 is TGTGCCTGGAGTCCCCCGGACAGTCTTAATTCACCCCTCCACTTT.

The CDR3 reads CASSESRDTEAFF. CDR3 in DNA: TGCGCCAGCAGTGAGTCGAGGGACACTGAAGCTTTCTTT. The V call is TRBV10-1, the J call TRBJ1-1, with D hard to call. The CDR3 length is 13 residues. The V end was cut by 0 bases, the J end by 3 bases, with 5 bases between. Germline assignment: CDR1 WNHNN and CDR2 SYGVQD (reference sequence).

The chain combines TRBV6-1 with TRBJ1-1; TRBD1 matches at 12 bases. Germline assignment: CDR1 MNHNS and CDR2 SASEGT. V gave up 7 bases and J gave up 5 bases; unmatched junction bases: 8. This CDR3 region has 15 residues. CDR3: CASIRGTGGNTEAFF. The CDR3 DNA sequence: TGTGCCAGCATTCGAGGGACAGGGGGCAATACTGAAGCTTTCTTT.

The chain employs TRBV7-2 and TRBJ2-1; TRBD1 agrees at 7 bases. The CDR3 has 15 amino acids. V shed 2 bases and J 7 bases; nucleotides not matched to a gene: 8. Germline values: CDR1 SGHTA, CDR2 FQGNSA. This CDR3 is CASSLWQGVGNEQFF. DNA of the CDR3: TGTGCCAGCAGCTTATGGCAGGGGGTAGGAAATGAGCAGTTCTTC.

This CDR3 is CASRAGTGGNYGYTF. CDR3 nucleotide sequence: TGTGCCAGCCGAGCCGGGACAGGGGGCAATTATGGCTACACCTTC. This chain joins TRBV6-1 and TRBJ1-2; 12 bases fit TRBD1. V lost 8 bases, J lost 5 bases, and 9 bases stayed unmatched. Looked up from germline, CDR1 is MNHNS and CDR2 is SASEGT. The CDR3 covers 15 residues.

The chain couples TRBV15 to TRBJ1-1; 7 positions agree with TRBD1. Looked up from germline, CDR1 is LNHNV and CDR2 is YYDKDF (reference sequence). The CDR3 length is 12 residues. The ends lost 8 bases at V and 3 bases at J; junction bases unmatched: 3. The DNA for the CDR3 is TGTGCCACCGGACAGGTGCACACTGAAGCTTTCTTT. Translated, it gives CATGQVHTEAFF.

This chain connects TRBV27 to TRBJ2-1; 8 bases are shared with TRBD1. Germline CDR1 MNHEY, CDR2 SMNVEV (reference sequence). The V and J ends lost 5 bases and 8 bases, in that order; junction bases with no gene match: 11. This CDR3 spans 15 amino acids. The CDR3 DNA sequence: TGTGCCAGCAGTCGCGACAGGGGTGCGTTCTATGAGCAGTTCTTC. Protein sequence: CASSRDRGAFYEQFF.

The chain's CDR3 is CASSIVSLRTANYGYTF. CDR3 nucleotide sequence: TGTGCCAGTAGTATTGTTTCTCTTAGGACAGCGAACTATGGCTACACCTTC. The chain couples TRBV19 to TRBJ1-2; D possibly corresponds to TRBD1 (6 bases). The germline CDR1 and CDR2 sequences are LNHDA and SQIVND (reference sequence). Trimming removed 3 bases at V and 2 bases at J, with 19 bases between. This CDR3 region has 17 residues.

DNA of the CDR3: TGTGCCATCAGTGGGGGGGGTGATGCTGGCTACACCTTC. The encoded protein is CAISGGGDAGYTF. V and J are TRBV10-3 and TRBJ1-2; tentatively, D is TRBD1 (5 bases). The V end lost 4 bases, the J end lost 7 bases, and 13 bases lay between the germline ends. This CDR3 comprises 13 residues. Germline V gene lookup returns CDR1 ENHRY and CDR2 SYGVKD.

The V gene is TRBV4-1, the J gene TRBJ1-5; perhaps TRBD1 as D (6 bases). The CDR3 runs 18 residues. Germline V CDR1 and CDR2: MGHRA, YSYEKL. Trimming removed 1 base from V and 0 bases from J, with 16 bases in between. The CDR3 bases are TGCGCCAGCAGCCAAGTAGGGTTGACAGGTAATAGCAATCAGCCCCAGCATTTT. The encoded protein is CASSQVGLTGNSNQPQHF.

CDR3 in DNA: TGTGCCAGCAGTGTGCGGAAGGAAAAACTGTTTTTT. This codes for CASSVRKEKLFF. The chain employs TRBV28 and TRBJ1-4; D is ambiguous. V was pared by 5 bases and J by 8 bases, with 9 bases between. The germline gives CDR1 MDHEN, CDR2 SYDVKM. The CDR3 spans 12 residues.

This clone came up a few times. The chain carries TRBV14 and TRBJ1-6, with TRBD1 matching over 9 bases. This CDR3 spans 17 amino acids. The germline gives CDR1 SGHDN, CDR2 FVKESK. The ends lost 0 bases at V and 10 bases at J; junction bases unmatched: 10. The CDR3 is CASSQDLDWTGASPLHF. The CDR3 DNA reads as TGTGCCAGCAGCCAAGATCTAGATTGGACAGGGGCCTCACCCCTCCACTTT.

The gene calls are TRBV5-4 and TRBJ2-3; maybe TRBD2 (7 bases). The CDR3 has 15 amino acids. CDR1 is SGHNT and CDR2 is YYREEE in the germline V gene (reference sequence). The V gene lost 1 base and the J gene lost 5 bases, with 14 bases spanning the gap. The CDR3 region has the DNA TGTGCCAGCAGCTTGAGAACGGGGGGCGGAGATACGCAGTATTTT. This gives the protein CASSLRTGGGDTQYF.

This clone was counted between two and nine times. The chain couples TRBV15 to TRBJ2-1; D may be TRBD2 (6 bases). Deletions cut 5 bases from V and 6 bases from J, with 17 bases between. Germline V gene sequence: CDR1 LNHNV, CDR2 YYDKDF (reference sequence). This CDR3 spans 15 amino acids. CDR3 in DNA: TGTGCCACCAGCGGCCTCGGGGCGGGGACCAATGAGCAGTTCTTC. This translates into CATSGLGAGTNEQFF.

This rearrangement joins TRBV9 to TRBJ2-3; possibly TRBD1 for D (5 bases). The CDR3 spans 16 residues. V was cut by 0 bases and J by 0 bases, with 11 bases left in between. From germline, CDR1 is SGDLS and CDR2 YYNGEE. The CDR3 nucleotides are TGTGCCAGCAGCGTAGGGACACAGGCCAGCACAGATACGCAGTATTTT. Translating gives CASSVGTQASTDTQYF.

The chain combines TRBV28 with TRBJ1-1; D remains ambiguous. The CDR3 consists of 14 residues. V lost 2 bases, J lost 0 bases, and 7 bases lay in between. Looked up from germline, CDR1 is MDHEN and CDR2 is SYDVKM. The CDR3 nucleotides are TGTGCCAGCAGTTTAAGGTCCATGAACACTGAAGCTTTCTTT. Its translation is CASSLRSMNTEAFF. The full variable domain, rest sourced from reference TRBV28 and TRBJ1-1, is DVKVTQSSRYLVKRTGEKVFLECVQDMDHENMFWYRQDPGLGLRLIYFSYDVKMKEKGDIPEGYSVSREKKERFSLILESASTNQTSMYLCASSLRSMNTEAFFGQGTRLTVV.

The table lists this clone with a count of one. This chain uses TRBV5-1 with TRBJ2-1; D uncertain. Looked up from germline, CDR1 is SGHRS and CDR2 is YFSETQ. V was pared by 5 bases and J by 4 bases, with 13 bases between. The CDR3 covers 14 residues. Here the CDR3 reads CASSLQSGYNEQFF. The CDR3 DNA reads TGCGCCAGCAGTCTTCAATCAGGATACAATGAGCAGTTCTTC.

This clone was counted only a few times. The V call is TRBV5-1, the J call TRBJ2-1, with a possible D match to TRBD1 (6 bases). V gave up 6 bases and J gave up 4 bases, with 17 bases separating them. Germline V gene data show CDR1 as SGHRS and CDR2 as YFSETQ. This CDR3 is 15 amino acids long. CDR3 loop: CASTIGQFPYNEQFF. DNA of the CDR3: TGCGCCAGCACGATAGGACAGTTCCCATACAATGAGCAGTTCTTC.

The sample holds a few counts of this clone. V and J are TRBV4-3 and TRBJ1-1; 9 nucleotides line up with TRBD1. The CDR3 is 15 amino acids. Trimming removed 6 bases from V and 4 bases from J; junction bases left unmatched: 9. The germline CDR1 and CDR2 sequences are LGHNA and YSLEER. This CDR3 is CASRGTGRMTTEAFF. For the CDR3, the DNA is TGCGCCAGCAGAGGGACAGGGAGGATGACCACTGAAGCTTTCTTT.

This clone has just one count. The gene calls are TRBV7-2 and TRBJ2-2, with D perhaps matching TRBD1 (6 bases). CDR3 length: 16 amino acids. V was pared by 1 base and J by 2 bases, with 11 bases between. From germline, CDR1 is SGHTA and CDR2 FQGNSA. The CDR3 here is CASSLGGHTNTGELFF. Here the CDR3 DNA reads TGTGCCAGCAGCTTAGGGGGACACACCAACACCGGGGAGCTGTTTTTT. The entire variable domain, with the rest obtained from reference TRBV7-2 and TRBJ2-2, is as follows: GAGVSQSPSNKVTEKGKDVELRCDPISGHTALYWYRQSLGQGLEFLIYFQGNSAPDKSGLPSDRFSAERTGGSVSTLTIQRTQQEDSAVYLCASSLGGHTNTGELFFGEGSRLTVL.

The chain recombines TRBV30 with TRBJ1-2, with D possibly being TRBD1 (6 bases). The CDR3 covers 15 residues. The germline V gene encodes CDR1 GTSNPN and CDR2 SVGIG (reference sequence). V was trimmed by 0 bases and J by 0 bases, leaving 11 bases between them. CDR3 amino acids: CAWSVLGATNYGYTF. The CDR3 DNA reads TGTGCCTGGAGTGTATTGGGGGCAACTAACTATGGCTACACCTTC.

The chain has TRBV5-4 and TRBJ1-2; D remains unclear. The V end lost 1 base, the J end lost 3 bases, and 7 bases lay between the germline ends. Germline V gene lookup returns CDR1 SGHNT and CDR2 YYREEE (reference sequence). This CDR3 region has 13 residues. The CDR3 loop is CASSLQADYGYTF. The DNA of the CDR3 is TGTGCCAGCAGCTTGCAAGCGGACTATGGCTACACCTTC.

This sequence joins TRBV6-1 and TRBJ1-1; no clear D gene. The length of the CDR3 is 14 residues. V lost 6 bases and J lost 1, with 12 bases in between. The germline gives CDR1 MNHNS, CDR2 SASEGT. This chain's CDR3 is CASSEIHGNTEAFF. Here the CDR3 DNA reads TGTGCCAGCAGCGAGATCCACGGGAACACTGAAGCTTTCTTT.

The rearrangement links TRBV11-2 to TRBJ2-1, with D perhaps being TRBD1 or TRBD2 (6 bases each). The CDR3 covers 16 residues. The germline V and J ends were trimmed by 5 bases and 4 bases, with 18 bases remaining between them. Germline V gene data show CDR1 as SGHAT and CDR2 as FQNNGV. CDR3 residues: CASSAGIGGLYNEQFF. The CDR3, as DNA: TGTGCCAGCAGCGCCGGCATCGGGGGCCTATACAATGAGCAGTTCTTC.

This clone has a single count. The rearrangement links TRBV11-2 to TRBJ2-5; 12 bases line up with TRBD2. The J segment lost 2 bases and the V segment lost 5 bases, leaving 3 bases of the junction unmatched. Germline values: CDR1 SGHAT, CDR2 FQNNGV. This CDR3 contains 15 residues. The CDR3 region is CASSPGLAGQETQYF. The CDR3 bases are TGTGCCAGCAGCCCCGGACTAGCGGGACAAGAGACCCAGTACTTC.

The gene calls are TRBV10-1 and TRBJ1-1; no clear D gene. The germline V gene has CDR1 WNHNN and CDR2 SYGVQD (reference sequence). The V gene lost 5 bases and the J gene lost 3 bases, with 10 bases spanning the gap. The CDR3 has 13 residues. The CDR3 spells CASSPMWDTEAFF. The CDR3 coding sequence is TGCGCCAGCAGTCCAATGTGGGACACTGAAGCTTTCTTT.

This chain uses TRBV18 with TRBJ1-4; D possibly corresponds to TRBD1 (5 bases). Trimming shortened V by 3 bases and J by 0 bases, and 11 bases separated the two germline ends. CDR3 length: 16 residues. The V gene's germline CDR1 is KGHSH and CDR2 LQKENI. DNA of the CDR3: TGTGCCAGCTCACCCCCAGGGTTCGCAACTAATGAAAAACTGTTTTTT. It encodes CASSPPGFATNEKLFF.

The chain is built from TRBV25-1 and TRBJ1-1; no clear D. This CDR3 region has 14 residues. V lost 5 bases to trimming and J lost 1 base, with 11 bases between them. Germline CDR1 and CDR2: MGHDK and SYGVNS. The CDR3 is CASSLRGGNTEAFF. The CDR3 region has the DNA TGTGCCAGCAGTCTACGGGGAGGGAACACTGAAGCTTTCTTT.

V and J are TRBV18 and TRBJ1-2; 9 nucleotides align to TRBD1. Per the germline V gene, CDR1 is KGHSH and CDR2 is LQKENI. Trimming took 3 bases from V and 6 from J; bases not matched to a gene: 8. The CDR3 runs to 15 residues. CDR3 region: CASSPGLDRGNGYTF. CDR3 nucleotides: TGTGCCAGCTCACCGGGTCTGGACAGGGGCAATGGCTACACCTTC.

The chain uses TRBV2 and TRBJ2-3; D unclear. The V gene's germline CDR1 is SNHLY and CDR2 FYNNEI. This CDR3 is 14 amino acids long. V lost 5 bases and J 2 bases, leaving 11 bases between the germline ends. The CDR3 DNA sequence: TGTGCCAGCAGTTCCCACCCTGTCACAGATACGCAGTATTTT. It translates to CASSSHPVTDTQYF.

The chain has TRBV5-4 and TRBJ1-6; 7 nucleotides align to TRBD1. Germline CDR1 SGHNT, CDR2 YYREEE (reference sequence). V lost 0 bases to trimming and J lost 9 bases; unmatched junction nucleotides: 3. CDR3 length: 14 residues. As DNA, the CDR3 is TGTGCCAGCAGCTTGGACAGGGGCAGTTCACCCCTCCACTTT. Amino acids: CASSLDRGSSPLHF.